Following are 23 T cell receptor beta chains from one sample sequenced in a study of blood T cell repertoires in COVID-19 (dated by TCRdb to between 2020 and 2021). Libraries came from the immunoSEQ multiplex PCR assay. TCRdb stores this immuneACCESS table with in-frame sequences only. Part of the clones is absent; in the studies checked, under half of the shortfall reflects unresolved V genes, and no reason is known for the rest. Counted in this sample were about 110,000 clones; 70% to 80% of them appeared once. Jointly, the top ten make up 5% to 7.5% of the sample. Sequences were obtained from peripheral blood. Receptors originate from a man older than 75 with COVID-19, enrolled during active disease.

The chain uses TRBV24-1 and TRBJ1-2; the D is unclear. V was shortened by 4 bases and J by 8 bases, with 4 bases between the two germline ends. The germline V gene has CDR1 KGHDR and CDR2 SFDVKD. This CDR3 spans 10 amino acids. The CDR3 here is CATSEQGYTF. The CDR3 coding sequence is TGTGCCACCAGTGAGCAGGGCTACACCTTC.

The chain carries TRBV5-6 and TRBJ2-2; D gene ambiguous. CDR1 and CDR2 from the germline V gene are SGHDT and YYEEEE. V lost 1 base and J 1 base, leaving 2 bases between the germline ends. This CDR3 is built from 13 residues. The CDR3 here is CASSLQNTGELFF. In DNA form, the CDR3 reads TGTGCCAGCAGCTTGCAGAACACCGGGGAGCTGTTTTTT.

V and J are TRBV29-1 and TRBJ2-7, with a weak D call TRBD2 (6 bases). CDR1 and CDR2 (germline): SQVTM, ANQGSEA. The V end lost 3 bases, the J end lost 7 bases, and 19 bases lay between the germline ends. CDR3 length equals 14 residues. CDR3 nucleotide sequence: TGCAGCGTTGAGAAAGGGGCGGGATCTGGTGAGCAGTACTTC. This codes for CSVEKGAGSGEQYF.

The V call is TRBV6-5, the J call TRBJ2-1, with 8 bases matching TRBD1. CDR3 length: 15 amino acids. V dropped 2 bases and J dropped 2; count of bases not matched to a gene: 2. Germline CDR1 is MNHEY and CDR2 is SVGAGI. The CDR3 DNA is TGTGCCAGCAGTTACGGACAGGGACCCTACAATGAGCAGTTCTTC. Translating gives CASSYGQGPYNEQFF.

CDR3 in DNA: TGTGCCAGCAGCACGACAGGGAGCTCCTACGAGCAGTACTTC. Its translation: CASSTTGSSYEQYF. The chain uses TRBV28 and TRBJ2-7, with 7 bases matching TRBD1. V lost 6 bases, J lost 0 bases, and 5 bases stayed unmatched. The CDR3 totals 14 residues. The germline gives CDR1 MDHEN, CDR2 SYDVKM.

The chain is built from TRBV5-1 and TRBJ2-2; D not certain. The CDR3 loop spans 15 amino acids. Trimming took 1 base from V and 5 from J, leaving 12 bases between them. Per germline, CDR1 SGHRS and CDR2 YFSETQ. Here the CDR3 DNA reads TGCGCCAGCAGCTTGTCCACTACCGGGACCGGGGAGCTGTTTTTT. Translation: CASSLSTTGTGELFF.

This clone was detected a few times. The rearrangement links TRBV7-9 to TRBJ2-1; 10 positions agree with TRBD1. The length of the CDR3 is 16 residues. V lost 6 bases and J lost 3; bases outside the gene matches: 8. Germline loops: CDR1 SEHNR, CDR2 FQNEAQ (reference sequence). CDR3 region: CASSSGTGANYNEQFF. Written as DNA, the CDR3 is TGTGCCAGCAGTTCCGGGACAGGGGCCAACTACAATGAGCAGTTCTTC. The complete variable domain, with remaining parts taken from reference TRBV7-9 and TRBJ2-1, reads DTGVSQNPRHKITKRGQNVTFRCDPISEHNRLYWYRQTLGQGPEFLTYFQNEAQLEKSRLLSDRFSAERPKGSFSTLEIQRTEQGDSAMYLCASSSGTGANYNEQFFGPGTRLTVL.

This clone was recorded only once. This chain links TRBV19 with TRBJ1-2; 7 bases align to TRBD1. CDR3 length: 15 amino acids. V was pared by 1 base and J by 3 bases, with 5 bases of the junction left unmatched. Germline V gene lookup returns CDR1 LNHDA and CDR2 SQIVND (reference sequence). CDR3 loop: CASSIAPTGHYGYTF. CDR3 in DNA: TGTGCCAGTAGTATAGCCCCGACAGGGCACTATGGCTACACCTTC.

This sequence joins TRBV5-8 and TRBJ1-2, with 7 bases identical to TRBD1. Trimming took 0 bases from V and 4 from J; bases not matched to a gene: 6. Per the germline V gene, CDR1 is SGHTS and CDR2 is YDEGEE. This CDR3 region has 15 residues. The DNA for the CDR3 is TGTGCCAGCAGCTTGGGGGAAGGACAGGCCTATGGCTACACCTTC. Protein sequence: CASSLGEGQAYGYTF.

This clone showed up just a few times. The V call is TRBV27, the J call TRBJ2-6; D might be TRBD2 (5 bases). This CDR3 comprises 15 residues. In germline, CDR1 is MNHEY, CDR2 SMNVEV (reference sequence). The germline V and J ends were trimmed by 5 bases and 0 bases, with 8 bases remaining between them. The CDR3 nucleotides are TGTGCCAGCAGTCCTCGGGGCTCTGGGGCCAACGTCCTGACTTTC. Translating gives CASSPRGSGANVLTF. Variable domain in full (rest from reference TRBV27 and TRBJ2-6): EAQVTQNPRYLITVTGKKLTVTCSQNMNHEYMSWYRQDPGLGLRQIYYSMNVEVTDKGDVPEGYKVSRKEKRNFPLILESPSPNQTSLYFCASSPRGSGANVLTFGAGSRLTVL.

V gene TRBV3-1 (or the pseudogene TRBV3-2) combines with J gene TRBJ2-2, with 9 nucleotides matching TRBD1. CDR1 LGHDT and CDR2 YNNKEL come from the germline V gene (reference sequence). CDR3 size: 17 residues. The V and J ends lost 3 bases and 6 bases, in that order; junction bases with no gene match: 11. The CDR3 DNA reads TGTGCCAGCAGCCAGGGCCGGGACAGGGTGGTCTCCGGGGAGCTGTTTTTT. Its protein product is CASSQGRDRVVSGELFF.

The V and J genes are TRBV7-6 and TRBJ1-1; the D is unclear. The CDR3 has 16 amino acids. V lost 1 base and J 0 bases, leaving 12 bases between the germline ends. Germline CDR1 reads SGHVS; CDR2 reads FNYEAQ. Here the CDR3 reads CASSLELVQLNTEAFF. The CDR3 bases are TGTGCCAGCAGCTTAGAGCTGGTACAGTTGAACACTGAAGCTTTCTTT.

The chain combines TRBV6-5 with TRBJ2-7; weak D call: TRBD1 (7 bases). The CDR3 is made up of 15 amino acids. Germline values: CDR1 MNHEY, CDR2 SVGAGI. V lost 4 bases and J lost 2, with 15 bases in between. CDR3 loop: CASSSPGDSAYEQYF. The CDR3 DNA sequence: TGTGCCAGCAGTTCCCCGGGGGACAGTGCCTACGAGCAGTACTTC.

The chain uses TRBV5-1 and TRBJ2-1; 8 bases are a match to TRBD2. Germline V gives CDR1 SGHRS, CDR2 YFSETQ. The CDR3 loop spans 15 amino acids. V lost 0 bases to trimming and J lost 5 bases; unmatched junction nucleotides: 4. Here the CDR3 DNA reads TGCGCCAGCAGCTTGGCCGGGACTAGTAACAATGAGCAGTTCTTC. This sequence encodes CASSLAGTSNNEQFF.

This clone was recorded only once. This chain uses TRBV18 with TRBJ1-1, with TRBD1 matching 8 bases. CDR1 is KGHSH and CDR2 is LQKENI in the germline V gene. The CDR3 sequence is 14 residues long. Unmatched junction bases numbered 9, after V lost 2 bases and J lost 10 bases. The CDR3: CASSPTTGDGGAFF. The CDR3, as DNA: TGTGCCAGCTCACCAACGACAGGGGATGGCGGAGCTTTCTTT.

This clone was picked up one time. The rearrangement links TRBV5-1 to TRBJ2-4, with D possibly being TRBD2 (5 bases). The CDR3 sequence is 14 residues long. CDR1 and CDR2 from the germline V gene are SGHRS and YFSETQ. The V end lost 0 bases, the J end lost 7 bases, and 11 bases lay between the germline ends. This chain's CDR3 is CASSLEGSRNIQYF. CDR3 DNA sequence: TGCGCCAGCAGCTTGGAAGGGAGTAGGAACATTCAGTACTTC.

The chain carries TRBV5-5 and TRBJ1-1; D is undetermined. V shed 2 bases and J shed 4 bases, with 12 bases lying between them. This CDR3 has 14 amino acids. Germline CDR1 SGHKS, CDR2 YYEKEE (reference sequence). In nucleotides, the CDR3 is TGTGCCAGCAGCTTTGGAGGGTTGGGCACTGAAGCTTTCTTT. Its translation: CASSFGGLGTEAFF.

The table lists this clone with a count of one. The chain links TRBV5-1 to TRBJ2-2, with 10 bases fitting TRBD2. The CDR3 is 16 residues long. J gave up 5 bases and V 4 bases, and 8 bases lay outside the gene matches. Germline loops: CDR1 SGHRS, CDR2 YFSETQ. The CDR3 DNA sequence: TGCGCCAGCAGCCCATCTAGCGGGAGTGGTACCGGGGAGCTGTTTTTT. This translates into CASSPSSGSGTGELFF. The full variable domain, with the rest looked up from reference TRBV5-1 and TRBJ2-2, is KAGVTQTPRYLIKTRGQQVTLSCSPISGHRSVSWYQQTPGQGLQFLFEYFSETQRNKGNFPGRFSGRQFSNSRSEMNVSTLELGDSALYLCASSPSSGSGTGELFFGEGSRLTVL.

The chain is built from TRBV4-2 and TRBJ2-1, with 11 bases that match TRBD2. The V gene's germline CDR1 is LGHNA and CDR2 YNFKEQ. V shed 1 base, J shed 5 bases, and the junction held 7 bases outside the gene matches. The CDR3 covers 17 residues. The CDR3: CASSQGGSGRANNEQFF. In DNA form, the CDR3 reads TGTGCCAGCAGCCAAGGGGGTAGCGGGAGGGCCAACAATGAGCAGTTCTTC.

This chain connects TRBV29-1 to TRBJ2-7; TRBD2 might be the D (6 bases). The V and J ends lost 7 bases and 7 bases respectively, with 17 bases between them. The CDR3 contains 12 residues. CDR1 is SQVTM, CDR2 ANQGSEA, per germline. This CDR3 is CSAAGSSSEQYF. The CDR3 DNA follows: TGCAGCGCCGCCGGGAGTAGCAGTGAGCAGTACTTC.

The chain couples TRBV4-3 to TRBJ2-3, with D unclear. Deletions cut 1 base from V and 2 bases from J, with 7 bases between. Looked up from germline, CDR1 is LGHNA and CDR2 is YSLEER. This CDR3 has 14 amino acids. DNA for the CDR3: TGCGCCAGCAGCCAAGGGAGACCCACAGATACGCAGTATTTT. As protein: CASSQGRPTDTQYF.

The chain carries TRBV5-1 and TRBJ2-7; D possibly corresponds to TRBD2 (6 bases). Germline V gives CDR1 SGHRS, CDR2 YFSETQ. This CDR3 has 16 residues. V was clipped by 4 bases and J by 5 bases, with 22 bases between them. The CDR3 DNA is TGCGCCAGCAGCGAGATCGTGGGGGGTTTTGGGGACGAGCAGTACTTC. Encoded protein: CASSEIVGGFGDEQYF.

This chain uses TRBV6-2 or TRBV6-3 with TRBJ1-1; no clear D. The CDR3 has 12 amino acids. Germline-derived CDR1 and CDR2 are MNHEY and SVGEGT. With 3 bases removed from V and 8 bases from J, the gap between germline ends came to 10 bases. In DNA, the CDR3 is TGTGCCAGCAGTTATGCGCCCCTCGAAGCTTTCTTT. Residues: CASSYAPLEAFF.